Listed below are T cell receptor beta chains from one sample, sequenced in a study of T cell responses to AZD1222 COVID-19 vaccine. Here immunoSEQ multiplex PCR was the method, and the copy in TCRdb shows in-frame clones only, minus some. The sample lists 120,000 or so clones; 88% were seen once. The sequencing here drew on peripheral blood, taken on day 0 of AZD1222 vaccination. The source is an adult in good health. Both conserved end residues are part of each CDR3. Fields, in order: clone size, V gene, D gene, J gene, CDR3 DNA, CDR3 protein. The D gene is left open where the match is weak. Only part of the rows carry a size: once, few, many, or a class if the clone is expanded.

>.|TRBV28|.|TRBJ2-5
TGTGCCAGCAGTCCAGGGATTTGGGAGACCCAGTACTTC
CASSPGIWETQYF
>few|TRBV19|.|TRBJ1-2
TGTGCCTCCTCCGGGGGTGGCTACACCTTC
CASSGGGYTF
>.|TRBV15|.|TRBJ1-5
TGTGCCACCAGCATCTGGGTCCAACAGCCCCAGCATTTT
CATSIWVQQPQHF
>.|TRBV5-1|.|TRBJ1-6
TGCGCCAGCCGACAGGAGACATATAATTCACCCCTCCACTTT
CASRQETYNSPLHF
>.|TRBV28|TRBD2|TRBJ2-5
TGTGCCAGCAGTCCTCTAGCGGGGGAGGGAGAGACCCAGTACTTC
CASSPLAGEGETQYF
>.|TRBV19|TRBD1|TRBJ1-1
TGTGCCAGTGGGGACAGGTGGACTGAAGCTTTCTTT
CASGDRWTEAFF
>.|TRBV2|TRBD1|TRBJ1-4
TGTGCCAGCAGTGTGGACAGGGGGGAAAAACTGTTTTTT
CASSVDRGEKLFF
>.|TRBV7-3|.|TRBJ2-1
TGTGCCAGCAGCTTAAAGTCGCCCTATAGCTCCTACAATGAGCAGTTCTTC
CASSLKSPYSSYNEQFF
>once|TRBV2|TRBD2|TRBJ2-1
TGTGCCAGCAGTGACGGGGGGGTTTACAATGAGCAGTTCTTC
CASSDGGVYNEQFF
>.|TRBV9|.|TRBJ2-3
TGTGCCAGCAACCTGATAGGGGTGCCCACAGATACGCAGTATTTT
CASNLIGVPTDTQYF
>.|TRBV4-3|.|TRBJ2-5
TGCGCCAGCAGCCAAGGAAGGGTAGAGACCCAGTACTTC
CASSQGRVETQYF
>.|TRBV2|TRBD1|TRBJ1-2
TGTGCCAGCTCGAGCGTCTCGGGACAGGGGAGTGGCTACACCTTC
CASSSVSGQGSGYTF
>.|TRBV5-6|TRBD1|TRBJ2-5
TGTGCCAGCCTGACAGGGGGAGGAGAGACCCAGTACTTC
CASLTGGGETQYF
>.|TRBV9|.|TRBJ1-2
TGTGCCAGCAGCGTAGCGTGGGCCCGCTTC
CASSVAWARF
>.|TRBV13|.|TRBJ1-6
TGTGCCAGCAGCTTAGGCCCAGGGGTTGACCCCTATAATTCACCCCTCCACTTT
CASSLGPGVDPYNSPLHF
>once|TRBV13|.|TRBJ1-1
TGTGCCAGCAGACCTCGATCGGGGGCCTTTGCAGGTGATGCTTTCTTT
CASRPRSGAFAGDAFF
>many|TRBV10-1|.|TRBJ1-5
TGCGCCAGCAGTGAATCAGGGAGCAATCAGCCCCAGCATTTT
CASSESGSNQPQHF
>.|TRBV9|.|TRBJ2-7
TGTGCCAGCAGCGTAGCAGGACTTTCCGACGAGCAGTACTTC
CASSVAGLSDEQYF
>.|TRBV7-2|.|TRBJ1-1
TGTGCCAGCAGCTTGAGCCTCATGAACACTGAAGCTTTCTTT
CASSLSLMNTEAFF
>.|TRBV6-5|.|TRBJ1-4
TGTGCCAGCAGGGCTAAGTTCGCAACTAATGAAAAACTGTTTTTT
CASRAKFATNEKLFF
>.|TRBV5-1|TRBD1|TRBJ2-1
TGCGCCAGCAGCGTTGACAGGGAGTCCTACAATGAGCAGTTCTTC
CASSVDRESYNEQFF
>.|TRBV5-4|.|TRBJ1-1
TGTGCCAGCAGCTTGCCTACAGGGCTGAACACTGAAGCTTTCTTT
CASSLPTGLNTEAFF
>.|TRBV14|.|TRBJ2-5
TGTGCCAGCAGCCCCGGGTGGTGGGAGACCCAGTACTTC
CASSPGWWETQYF
>.|TRBV6-2/TRBV6-3|.|TRBJ1-2
TGTGCCAGCAGTTACTCGGGGCCTCGGGCGAACTATGGCTACACCTTC
CASSYSGPRANYGYTF
>.|TRBV19|.|TRBJ2-7
TGTGCCAGTAGTATAGCGGGCGATACCTACGAGCAGTACTTC
CASSIAGDTYEQYF
>.|TRBV5-4|.|TRBJ1-2
TGTGCCAGCAGCAGGGAACACTATGGCTACACCTTC
CASSREHYGYTF
>.|TRBV12-3/TRBV12-4|.|TRBJ1-5
TGTGCCAGCAGTTTAGTTAGCAATCAGCCCCAGCATTTT
CASSLVSNQPQHF
>.|TRBV20-1|.|TRBJ2-6
TGCAGTGCTAGTACTTCTGGGGCCAACGTCCTGACTTTC
CSASTSGANVLTF
>.|TRBV11-2|.|TRBJ2-3
TGTGCCAGCAGCTCGGACCCTCAAGGTACGCAGTATTTT
CASSSDPQGTQYF
>.|TRBV5-1|TRBD2|TRBJ2-3
TGCGCCAGCAGCTCGATTCTAGCGGGGGGGCCAGATACGCAGTATTTT
CASSSILAGGPDTQYF
>once|TRBV28|.|TRBJ1-5
TGTGCCAGCAGTACAGGTTACAATCAGCCCCAGCATTTT
CASSTGYNQPQHF
>.|TRBV10-3|.|TRBJ2-3
TGTGCCATCCTACCGATAGGGCACAGGGGAGGGGGCACAGATACGCAGTATTTT
CAILPIGHRGGGTDTQYF
>.|TRBV4-2|.|TRBJ2-7
TGTGCCAGCAGCCAAGGGGCCCTCTACGAGCAGTACTTC
CASSQGALYEQYF
>once|TRBV27|.|TRBJ2-7
TGTGCCACCACCGGGCAGGGGTCCCACGAGCAGTACTTC
CATTGQGSHEQYF
>.|TRBV20-1|TRBD2|TRBJ2-3
TGCAGTACGAGTGGACTAGCGGGGCACAGGGGCACAGATACGCAGTATTTT
CSTSGLAGHRGTDTQYF
>.|TRBV3-1/TRBV3-2|.|TRBJ2-1
TGTGCCAGCAGCTCGGCGGGGGCCGCTTACAATGAGCAGTTCTTC
CASSSAGAAYNEQFF
>.|TRBV18|.|TRBJ1-3
TGTGCCAGCTTCCCCGGCTTGGGGAATGTCGGAAACACCATATATTTT
CASFPGLGNVGNTIYF
>.|TRBV5-4|TRBD1|TRBJ1-6
TGTGCCAGCAGCTCTTCCGGGACAGGCAATTCACCCCTCCACTTT
CASSSSGTGNSPLHF
>few|TRBV12-5|TRBD1|TRBJ1-6
TGTGCTAGTGGAGCCGGGACAGGGGTGAGGAATTCACCCCTCCACTTT
CASGAGTGVRNSPLHF
>.|TRBV11-2|.|TRBJ1-2
TGTGCCAGCACCCCACGGGTTGCGACAACCTATGGCTACACCTTC
CASTPRVATTYGYTF
>once|TRBV5-1|.|TRBJ1-1
TGCGCCAGCAGCAACGGACAAGGAACAACTGAAGCTTTCTTT
CASSNGQGTTEAFF
>.|TRBV4-3|.|TRBJ1-2
TGCGCCAGCAGCCCCTACCTGGACAGCGACTATGGCTACACCTTC
CASSPYLDSDYGYTF
>.|TRBV28|.|TRBJ2-2
TGTGCCACCCCGGGGCCAAATACCGGGGAGCTGTTTTTT
CATPGPNTGELFF
>.|TRBV7-9|TRBD1|TRBJ1-4
TGTGCCAGCAGCCCAGGACAGGGCACTGAAAAACTGTTTTTT
CASSPGQGTEKLFF
>.|TRBV27|.|TRBJ1-1
TGTGCCAGCACTACCGGGACCGCGAACACTGAAGCTTTCTTT
CASTTGTANTEAFF
>.|TRBV6-1|.|TRBJ1-1
TGTGCCAGCAGTGAAATCGGGTCGTACACTGAAGCTTTCTTT
CASSEIGSYTEAFF
>.|TRBV21-1|.|TRBJ1-4
TGTGCCAGCAGCAAAGCCCAGAGGACATGCCCTAATGAAAAACTGTTTTTT
CASSKAQRTCPNEKLFF
>.|TRBV12-3/TRBV12-4|.|TRBJ1-6
TGTGCCAGCAGGCGGGGGGATAATTCACCCCTCCACTTT
CASRRGDNSPLHF
>.|TRBV4-3|TRBD1|TRBJ2-7
TGCGCCAGCAGCCAAGATCCTAGGACAGGGGGCTACGAGCAGTACTTC
CASSQDPRTGGYEQYF
>few|TRBV7-9|.|TRBJ1-5
TGTGCCAGCAGCTTGTACGAGGGCAATCAGCCCCAGCATTTT
CASSLYEGNQPQHF